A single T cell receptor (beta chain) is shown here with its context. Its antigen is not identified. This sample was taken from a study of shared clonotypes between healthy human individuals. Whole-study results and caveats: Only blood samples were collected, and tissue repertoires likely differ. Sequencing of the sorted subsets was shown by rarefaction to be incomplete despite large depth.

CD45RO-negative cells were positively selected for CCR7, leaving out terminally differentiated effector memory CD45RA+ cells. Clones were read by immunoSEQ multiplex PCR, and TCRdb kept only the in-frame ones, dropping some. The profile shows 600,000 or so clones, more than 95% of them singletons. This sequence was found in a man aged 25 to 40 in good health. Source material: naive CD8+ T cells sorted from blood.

The CDR3 sequence is CASRQSTGQGAEQYF. The CDR3 bases are TGTGCCAGCAGGCAGTCGACGGGACAGGGGGCCGAGCAGTACTTC. The V and J genes are TRBV28 and TRBJ2-7; 12 positions match TRBD1. The germline V gene has CDR1 MDHEN and CDR2 SYDVKM. Losses at the gene ends were 6 bases for V and 6 bases for J; bases not matched to a gene: 9. This CDR3 contains 15 residues. Looking up the rest from reference TRBV28 and TRBJ2-7 gives the full variable domain: DVKVTQSSRYLVKRTGEKVFLECVQDMDHENMFWYRQDPGLGLRLIYFSYDVKMKEKGDIPEGYSVSREKKERFSLILESASTNQTSMYLCASRQSTGQGAEQYFGPGTRLTVT.